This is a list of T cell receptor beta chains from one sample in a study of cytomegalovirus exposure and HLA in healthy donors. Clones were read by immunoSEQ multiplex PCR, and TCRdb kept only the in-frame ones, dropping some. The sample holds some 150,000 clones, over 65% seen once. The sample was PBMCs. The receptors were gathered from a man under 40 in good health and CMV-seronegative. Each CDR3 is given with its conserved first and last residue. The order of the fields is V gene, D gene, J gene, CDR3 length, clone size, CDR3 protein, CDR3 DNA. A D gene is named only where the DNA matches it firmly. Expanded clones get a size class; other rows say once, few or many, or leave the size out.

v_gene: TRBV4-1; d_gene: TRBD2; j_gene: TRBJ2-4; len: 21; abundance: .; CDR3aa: CASSQDGLAGGYLLAKNIQYF; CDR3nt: TGCGCCAGCAGCCAAGATGGACTAGCGGGGGGATACCTCTTAGCCAAAAACATTCAGTACTTC
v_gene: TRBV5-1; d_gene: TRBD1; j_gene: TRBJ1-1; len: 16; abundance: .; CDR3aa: CASSLGQGALNTEAFF; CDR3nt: TGCGCCAGCAGCTTAGGACAGGGGGCGCTGAACACTGAAGCTTTCTTT
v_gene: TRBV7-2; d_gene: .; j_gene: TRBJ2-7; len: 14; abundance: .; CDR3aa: CASSSAWRGNEQYF; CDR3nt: TGTGCCAGCAGCTCCGCCTGGCGGGGTAACGAGCAGTACTTC
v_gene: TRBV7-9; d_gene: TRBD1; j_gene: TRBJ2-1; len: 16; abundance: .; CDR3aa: CASSPGQGLSYNEQFF; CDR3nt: TGTGCCAGCAGCCCCGGACAGGGCCTCTCCTACAATGAGCAGTTCTTC
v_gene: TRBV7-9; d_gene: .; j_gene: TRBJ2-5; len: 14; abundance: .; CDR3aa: CASIPQGPQETQYF; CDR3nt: TGTGCCAGCATCCCACAGGGTCCGCAAGAGACCCAGTACTTC
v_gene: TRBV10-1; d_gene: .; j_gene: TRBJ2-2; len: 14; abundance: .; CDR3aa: CASSDGSRAGELFF; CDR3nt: TGCGCCAGCAGTGATGGGAGTAGGGCCGGGGAGCTGTTTTTT
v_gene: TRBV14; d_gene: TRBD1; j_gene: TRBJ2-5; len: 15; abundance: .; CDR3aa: CASSQTRTGAETQYF; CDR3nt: TGTGCCAGCAGCCAAACAAGGACAGGGGCAGAGACCCAGTACTTC
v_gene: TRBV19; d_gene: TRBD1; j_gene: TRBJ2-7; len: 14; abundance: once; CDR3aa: CASMAGQGTDEQYF; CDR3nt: TGTGCCAGTATGGCGGGACAGGGTACGGACGAGCAGTACTTC
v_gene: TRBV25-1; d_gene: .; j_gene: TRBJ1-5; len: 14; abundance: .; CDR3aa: CASSGGGSNQPQHF; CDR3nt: TGTGCCAGCAGTGGGGGCGGTAGCAATCAGCCCCAGCATTTT
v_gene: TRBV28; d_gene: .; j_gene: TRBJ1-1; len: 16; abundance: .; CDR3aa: CASSFGFGGRSTEAFF; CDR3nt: TGTGCCAGCAGTTTTGGGTTTGGTGGGAGGTCCACTGAAGCTTTCTTT
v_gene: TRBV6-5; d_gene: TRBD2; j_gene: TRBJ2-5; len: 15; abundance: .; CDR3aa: CASSYSTGGQETQYF; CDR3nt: TGTGCCAGCAGTTACTCGACCGGGGGGCAAGAGACCCAGTACTTC
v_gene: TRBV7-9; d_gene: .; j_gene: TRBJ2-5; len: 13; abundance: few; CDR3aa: CASSSRGPETQYF; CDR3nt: TGTGCCAGCAGTTCGCGCGGGCCGGAGACCCAGTACTTC
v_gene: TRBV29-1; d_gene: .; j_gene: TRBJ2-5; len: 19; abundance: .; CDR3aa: CSVDVVGQGPILAQETQYF; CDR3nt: TGCAGCGTTGATGTTGTGGGACAAGGACCGATCTTAGCCCAAGAGACCCAGTACTTC
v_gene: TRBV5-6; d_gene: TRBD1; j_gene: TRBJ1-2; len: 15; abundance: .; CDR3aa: CASSTRTGTLYGYTF; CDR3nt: TGTGCCAGCAGCACCCGGACAGGCACCCTCTATGGCTACACCTTC
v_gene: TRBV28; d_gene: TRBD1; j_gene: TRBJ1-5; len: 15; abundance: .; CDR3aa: CASRRRTGGNQPQNF; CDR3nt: TGTGCCAGCAGGCGGCGGACAGGGGGCAATCAGCCCCAGAATTTT
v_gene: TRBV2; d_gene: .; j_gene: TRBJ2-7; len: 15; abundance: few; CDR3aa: CASTLTGTPGNEQYF; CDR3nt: TGTGCCAGCACTCTTACCGGGACTCCGGGCAACGAGCAGTACTTC
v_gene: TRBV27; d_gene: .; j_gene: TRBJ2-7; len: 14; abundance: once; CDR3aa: CASSLSPRGYEQYF; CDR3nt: TGTGCCAGCAGTTTATCTCCTAGGGGGTACGAGCAGTACTTC
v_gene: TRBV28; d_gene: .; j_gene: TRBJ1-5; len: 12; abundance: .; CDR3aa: CATQTTNQPQHF; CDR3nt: TGTGCCACCCAGACAACGAACCAGCCCCAGCATTTT
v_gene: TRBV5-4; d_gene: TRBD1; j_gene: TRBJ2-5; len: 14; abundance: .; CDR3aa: CASSFDRGRETQYF; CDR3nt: TGTGCCAGCAGCTTTGACAGGGGGAGGGAGACCCAGTACTTC
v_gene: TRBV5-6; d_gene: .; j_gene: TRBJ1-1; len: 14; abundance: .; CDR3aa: CASSFVVTNTEAFF; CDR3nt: TGTGCCAGCAGCTTCGTAGTGACAAACACTGAAGCTTTCTTT
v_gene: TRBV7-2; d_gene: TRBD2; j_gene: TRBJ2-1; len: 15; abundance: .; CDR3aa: CASSSMGGGLGEQFF; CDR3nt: TGTGCCAGCAGCTCCATGGGCGGGGGGTTAGGTGAGCAGTTCTTC
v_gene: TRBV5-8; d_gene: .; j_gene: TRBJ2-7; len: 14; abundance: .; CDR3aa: CASSLDLGADEQYF; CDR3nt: TGTGCCAGCAGCTTGGATCTAGGGGCCGACGAGCAGTACTTC
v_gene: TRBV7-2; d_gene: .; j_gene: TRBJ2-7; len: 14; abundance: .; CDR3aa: CASSLGTARYEQYF; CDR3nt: TGTGCCAGCAGCTTAGGGACAGCTAGGTACGAGCAGTACTTC
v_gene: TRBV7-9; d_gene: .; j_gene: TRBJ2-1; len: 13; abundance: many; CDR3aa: CASSLDSGNEQFF; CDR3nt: TGTGCCAGCAGCTTAGACTCCGGGAATGAGCAGTTCTTC
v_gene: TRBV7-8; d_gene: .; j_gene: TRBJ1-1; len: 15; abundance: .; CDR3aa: CASSSQGTLNTEAFF; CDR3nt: TGTGCCAGCAGCTCTCAGGGGACCCTGAACACTGAAGCTTTCTTT
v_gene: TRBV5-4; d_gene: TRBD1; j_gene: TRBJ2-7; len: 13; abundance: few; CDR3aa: CASSIRGKDEQYF; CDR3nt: TGTGCCAGCAGCATCAGGGGGAAGGACGAGCAGTACTTC
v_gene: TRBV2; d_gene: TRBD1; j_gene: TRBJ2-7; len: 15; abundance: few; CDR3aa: CASSSPGQGSWEQYF; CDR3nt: TGTGCCAGCAGTTCTCCGGGACAGGGGAGCTGGGAGCAGTACTTC
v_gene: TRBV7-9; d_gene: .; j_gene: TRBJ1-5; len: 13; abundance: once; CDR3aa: CASSRSEGQPQHF; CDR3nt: TGTGCCAGCAGCCGCTCAGAGGGTCAGCCCCAGCATTTT
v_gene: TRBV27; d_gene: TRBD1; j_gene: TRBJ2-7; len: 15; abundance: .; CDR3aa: CASSLPRQGVREQYF; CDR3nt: TGTGCCAGCAGTCTCCCACGACAGGGGGTGAGGGAGCAGTACTTC
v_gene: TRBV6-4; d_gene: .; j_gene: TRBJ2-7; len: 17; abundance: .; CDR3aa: CASSDSPYSLPNYEQYF; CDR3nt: TGTGCCAGCAGTGACTCGCCATACTCCCTCCCCAACTACGAGCAGTACTTC
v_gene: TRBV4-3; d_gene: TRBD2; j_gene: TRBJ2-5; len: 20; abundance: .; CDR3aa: CASSQEVGSGGPLRRETQYF; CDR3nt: TGCGCCAGCAGCCAAGAAGTAGGCAGCGGGGGGCCTCTCCGTCGAGAGACCCAGTACTTC
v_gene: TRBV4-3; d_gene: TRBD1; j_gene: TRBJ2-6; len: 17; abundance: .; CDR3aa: CASSQGTGGSGANVLTF; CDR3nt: TGCGCCAGCAGCCAGGGGACAGGGGGCTCTGGGGCCAACGTCCTGACTTTC
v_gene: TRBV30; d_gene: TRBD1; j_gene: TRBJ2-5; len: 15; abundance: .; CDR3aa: CAWSGTGGLRETQYF; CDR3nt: TGTGCCTGGAGTGGGACAGGGGGCTTAAGAGAGACCCAGTACTTC
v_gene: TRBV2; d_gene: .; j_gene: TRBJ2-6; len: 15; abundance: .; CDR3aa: CASSDAVSGANVLTF; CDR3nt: TGTGCCAGCAGTGATGCGGTCTCTGGGGCCAACGTCCTGACTTTC
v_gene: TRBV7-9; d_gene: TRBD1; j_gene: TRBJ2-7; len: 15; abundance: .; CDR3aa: CASSHRDRLNYEQYF; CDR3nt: TGTGCCAGCAGCCACCGGGACAGGTTAAACTACGAGCAGTACTTC
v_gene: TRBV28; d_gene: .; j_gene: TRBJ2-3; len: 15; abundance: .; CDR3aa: CASRASGLNTDTQYF; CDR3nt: TGTGCCAGCAGGGCATCGGGACTCAACACAGATACGCAGTATTTT
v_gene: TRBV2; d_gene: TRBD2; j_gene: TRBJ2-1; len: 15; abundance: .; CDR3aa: CASSDERGAYNEQFF; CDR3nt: TGTGCCAGCAGTGACGAGCGGGGGGCCTACAATGAGCAGTTCTTC
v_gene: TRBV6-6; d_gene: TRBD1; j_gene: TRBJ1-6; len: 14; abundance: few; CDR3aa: CASSRQGEKSPLHF; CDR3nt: TGTGCCAGCAGTCGACAGGGGGAAAAATCACCCCTCCACTTT
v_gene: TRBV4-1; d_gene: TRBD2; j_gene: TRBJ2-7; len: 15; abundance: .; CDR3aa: CASSQDISGAYEQYF; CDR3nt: TGCGCCAGCAGCCAAGATATTAGCGGGGCTTACGAGCAGTACTTC
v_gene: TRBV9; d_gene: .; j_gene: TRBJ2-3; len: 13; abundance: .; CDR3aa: CASSPYEVDTQYF; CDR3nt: TGTGCCAGCAGCCCCTACGAGGTAGATACGCAGTATTTT
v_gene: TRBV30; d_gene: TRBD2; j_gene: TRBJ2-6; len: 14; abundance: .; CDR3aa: CAWSRGAGANVLTF; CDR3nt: TGTGCCTGGTCACGGGGGGCTGGGGCCAACGTCCTGACTTTC
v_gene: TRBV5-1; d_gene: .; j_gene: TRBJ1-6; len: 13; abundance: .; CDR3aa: CASSLDPPLALHF; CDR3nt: TGCGCCAGCAGCTTGGATCCTCCCCTTGCCCTCCACTTT
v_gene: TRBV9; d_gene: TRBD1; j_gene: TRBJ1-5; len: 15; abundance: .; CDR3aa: CASSASGGQIQPQHF; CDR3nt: TGTGCCAGCAGCGCCTCAGGGGGACAAATCCAGCCCCAGCATTTT
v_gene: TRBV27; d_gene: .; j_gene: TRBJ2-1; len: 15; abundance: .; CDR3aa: CASSSTVPGKNEQFF; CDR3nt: TGTGCCAGCAGTTCCACTGTCCCAGGTAAAAATGAGCAGTTCTTC